One sample yielded the 2 T cell receptor beta chains listed below, sequenced in a study of cytomegalovirus exposure and HLA in healthy donors. PCR used 60 Vbeta primers and 13 Jbeta primers. The table came from immunoSEQ multiplex PCR; TCRdb's copy has only in-frame clones and leaves some out. In the table there are about 130,000 clones, 80% to 90% of which are singletons. Sequencing was done on a sample of PBMCs. Receptors originate from a man between 45 and 60 years old in good health and CMV-seronegative.

The chain joins TRBV9 to TRBJ1-2; 7 bases fit TRBD1. The CDR3 is 15 amino acids. The V gene end was trimmed by 0 bases and the J gene end by 3 bases; junction bases not matched to a gene: 5. CDR1 is SGDLS, CDR2 YYNGEE, per germline. The CDR3: CASSVEAGGDYGYTF. DNA for the CDR3: TGTGCCAGCAGCGTAGAGGCAGGGGGAGACTATGGCTACACCTTC.

The chain couples TRBV19 to TRBJ1-4; D remains ambiguous. CDR3 size: 15 residues. CDR1 and CDR2 (germline): LNHDA, SQIVND (reference sequence). Trimming removed 1 base from V and 0 bases from J, with 6 bases in between. The chain's CDR3 is CASSIVHPTNEKLFF. The CDR3 DNA is TGTGCCAGTAGTATAGTACACCCAACTAATGAAAAACTGTTTTTT.